These 7 T cell receptor beta chains were sequenced from one sample in a study of cytomegalovirus exposure and HLA in healthy donors. Amplification used 60 Vbeta primers and 13 Jbeta primers. Profiling relied on immunoSEQ multiplex PCR, and the TCRdb table lists in-frame clones only, not all of them. Of 180,000 or so clones in the sample, approximately 81% are singletons; the top ten hold 1.5%. The sample consisted of PBMCs. Receptors were obtained from a male donor in good health and CMV-seronegative.

The chain joins TRBV7-6 to TRBJ2-5; TRBD1 matches 9 bases. The CDR3 covers 15 residues. CDR1 SGHVS and CDR2 FNYEAQ come from the germline V gene. The V gene end was trimmed by 5 bases and the J gene end by 5 bases; junction bases not matched to a gene: 9. The CDR3 bases are TGTGCCAGCAGCACTCGACAGGGGGGTGGGGAGACCCAGTACTTC. This gives the protein CASSTRQGGGETQYF. The full variable domain, in which reference TRBV7-6 and TRBJ2-5 provide the parts outside the CDR3, is GAGVSQSPRYKVTKRGQDVALRCDPISGHVSLYWYRQALGQGPEFLTYFNYEAQQDKSGLPNDRFSAERPEGSISTLTIQRTEQRDSAMYRCASSTRQGGGETQYFGPGTRLLVL.

The chain employs TRBV21-1 and TRBJ2-5; TRBD2 is the table's D call and was not checked against the DNA. TRBV21-1 is flagged as a pseudogene. The CDR3 is 15 residues long. The CDR3: CASSKAPGMRETQYF. As DNA, the CDR3 is TGTGCCAGCAGCAAAGCACCGGGTATGCGAGAGACCCAGTACTTC.

The chain joins TRBV5-4 to TRBJ2-3, with 10 positions matching TRBD2. The junction had 10 bases not matched to a gene; V was cut back by 2 bases and J by 1 base. The CDR3 runs to 18 residues. Germline V gene data show CDR1 as SGHNT and CDR2 as YYREEE (reference sequence). In DNA, the CDR3 is TGTGCCAGCAGCTTAAATATCGCTAGCGGGGGACGCACAGATACGCAGTATTTT. Its protein product is CASSLNIASGGRTDTQYF.

V gene TRBV6-1 combines with J gene TRBJ2-7, with 15 positions matching TRBD2. Germline V gene lookup returns CDR1 MNHNS and CDR2 SASEGT. The CDR3 sequence is 15 residues long. The V and J ends lost 6 bases and 3 bases, in that order; junction bases with no gene match: 3. The CDR3 DNA sequence: TGTGCCAGCAGAGGGACTAGCGGGGGGCGCTACGAGCAGTACTTC. It encodes CASRGTSGGRYEQYF.

This sequence joins TRBV11-1 and TRBJ2-1; possibly TRBD2 for D (5 bases). The germline gives CDR1 SGHAT, CDR2 FQDESV (reference sequence). V lost 2 bases to trimming and J lost 12 bases, with 11 bases between them. The CDR3 has 12 residues. The CDR3 bases are TGTGCCAGCAGCTTATTGGGAGTATTGCAGTTCTTC. This codes for CASSLLGVLQFF.

The chain uses TRBV2 and TRBJ2-5; possible D gene TRBD1, 6 bases. Germline V gene lookup returns CDR1 SNHLY and CDR2 FYNNEI. The V gene lost 1 base and the J gene lost 2 bases, with 8 bases spanning the gap. The CDR3 has 14 amino acids. In nucleotides, the CDR3 is TGTGCCAGCAGTGAAGGGGGGCTACAAGAGACCCAGTACTTC. This codes for CASSEGGLQETQYF.

V gene TRBV5-6 combines with J gene TRBJ2-5; 7 positions agree with TRBD1. The J call is in doubt because the DNA end fits TRBJ2-7 better. Germline V gives CDR1 SGHDT, CDR2 YYEEEE. The CDR3 covers 17 residues. The CDR3 DNA sequence: TGTGCCAGCAGCTTGGGACTGACAGGGTCCTCATCGTACGAGCAGTACTTC. This gives the protein CASSLGLTGSSSYEQYF.